This TCR beta chain was observed in a study of graft-versus-host responses after intestinal transplantation. Study background: All recipients got anti-thymocyte globulin induction, then tacrolimus and steroids for 2 to 4 years.

Concerning this clone itself: What it binds is unknown.

Germline V CDR1 and CDR2: LGHNT, FRNRAP. The CDR3 consists of 13 residues. Trimming removed 3 bases from V and 6 bases from J, with 8 bases in between. Profiling relied on immunoSEQ multiplex PCR, and the TCRdb table lists in-frame clones only, not all of them. The sample comprises around 84,000 clones, roughly four fifths of which are singletons, and roughly 17% rests with the top ten. The chain combines TRBV12-5 with TRBJ2-2; D is uncertain. The origin of this receptor is a human donor who received an intestinal transplant. The material sequenced was unstimulated CD8+ T cells sorted from spleen or lymph node cells, taken before intestinal transplant. The CDR3 DNA sequence: TGTGCTAGTGGTTTCCCGCTCGCCGGGGAGCTGTTTTTT. As protein: CASGFPLAGELFF.